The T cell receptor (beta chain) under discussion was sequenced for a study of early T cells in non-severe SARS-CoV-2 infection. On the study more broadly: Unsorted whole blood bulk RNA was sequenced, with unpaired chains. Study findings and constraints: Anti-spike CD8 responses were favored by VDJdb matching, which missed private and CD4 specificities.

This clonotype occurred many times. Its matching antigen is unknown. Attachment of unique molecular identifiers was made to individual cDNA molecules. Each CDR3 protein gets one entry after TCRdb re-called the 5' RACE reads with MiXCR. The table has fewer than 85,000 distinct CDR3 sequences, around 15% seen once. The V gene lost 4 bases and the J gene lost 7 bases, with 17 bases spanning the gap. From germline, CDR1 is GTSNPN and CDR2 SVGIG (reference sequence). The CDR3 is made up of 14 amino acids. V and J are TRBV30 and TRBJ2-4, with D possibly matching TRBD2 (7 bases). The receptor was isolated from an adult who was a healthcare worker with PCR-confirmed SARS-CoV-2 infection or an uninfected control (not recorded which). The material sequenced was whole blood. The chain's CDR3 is CAWTTPGGRNIQYF. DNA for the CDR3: TGTGCCTGGACCACCCCCGGGGGGCGGAACATTCAGTACTTC. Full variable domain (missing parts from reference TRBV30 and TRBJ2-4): SQTIHQWPATLVQPVGSPLSLECTVEGTSNPNLYWYRQAAGRGLQLLFYSVGIGQISSEVPQNLSASRPQDRQFILSSKKLLLSDSGFYLCAWTTPGGRNIQYFGAGTRLSVL.